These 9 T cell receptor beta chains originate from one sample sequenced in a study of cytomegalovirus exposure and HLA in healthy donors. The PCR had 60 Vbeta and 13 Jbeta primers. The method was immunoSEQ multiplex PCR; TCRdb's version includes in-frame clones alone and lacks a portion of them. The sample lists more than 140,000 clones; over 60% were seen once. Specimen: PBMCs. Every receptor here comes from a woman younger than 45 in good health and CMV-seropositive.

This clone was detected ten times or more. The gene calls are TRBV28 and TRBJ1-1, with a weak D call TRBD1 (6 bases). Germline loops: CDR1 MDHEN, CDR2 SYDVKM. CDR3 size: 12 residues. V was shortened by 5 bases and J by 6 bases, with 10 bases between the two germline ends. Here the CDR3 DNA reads TGTGCCAGCAGTCTAACAGGGCCTGAAGCTTTCTTT. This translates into CASSLTGPEAFF.

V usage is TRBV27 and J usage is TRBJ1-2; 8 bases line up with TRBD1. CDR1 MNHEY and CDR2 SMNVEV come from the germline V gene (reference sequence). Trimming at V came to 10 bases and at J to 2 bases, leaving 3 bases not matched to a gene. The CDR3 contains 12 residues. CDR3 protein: CAIRTGNYGYTF. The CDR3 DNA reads TGTGCCATACGGACAGGGAACTATGGCTACACCTTC.

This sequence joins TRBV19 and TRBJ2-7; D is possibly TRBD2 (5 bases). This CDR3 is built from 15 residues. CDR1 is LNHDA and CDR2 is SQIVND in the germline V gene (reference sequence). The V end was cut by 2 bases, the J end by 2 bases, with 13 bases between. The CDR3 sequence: CASSISPGNTYEQYF. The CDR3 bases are TGTGCCAGTAGTATATCTCCGGGAAACACCTACGAGCAGTACTTC.

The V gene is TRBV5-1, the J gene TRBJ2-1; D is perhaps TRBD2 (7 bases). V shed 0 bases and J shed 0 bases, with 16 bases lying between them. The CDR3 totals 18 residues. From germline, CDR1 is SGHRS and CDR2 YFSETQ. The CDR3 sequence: CASSLALAGAYSYNEQFF. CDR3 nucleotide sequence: TGCGCCAGCAGCTTGGCCCTGGCGGGGGCTTACTCCTACAATGAGCAGTTCTTC.

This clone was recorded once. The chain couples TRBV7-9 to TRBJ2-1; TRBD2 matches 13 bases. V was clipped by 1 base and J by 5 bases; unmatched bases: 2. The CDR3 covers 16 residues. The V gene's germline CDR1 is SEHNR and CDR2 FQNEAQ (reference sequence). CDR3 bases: TGTGCCAGCAGCTTAGGGGGACTAGCGGGACACAATGAGCAGTTCTTC. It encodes CASSLGGLAGHNEQFF. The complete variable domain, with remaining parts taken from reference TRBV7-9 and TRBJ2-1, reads DTGVSQNPRHKITKRGQNVTFRCDPISEHNRLYWYRQTLGQGPEFLTYFQNEAQLEKSRLLSDRFSAERPKGSFSTLEIQRTEQGDSAMYLCASSLGGLAGHNEQFFGPGTRLTVL.

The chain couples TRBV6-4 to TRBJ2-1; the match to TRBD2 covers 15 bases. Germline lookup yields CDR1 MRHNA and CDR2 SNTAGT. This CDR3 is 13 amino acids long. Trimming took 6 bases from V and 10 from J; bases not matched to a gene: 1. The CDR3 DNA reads TGTGCCAGCAGCGGACTAGCGGGAGGGGAGCAGTTCTTC. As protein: CASSGLAGGEQFF.

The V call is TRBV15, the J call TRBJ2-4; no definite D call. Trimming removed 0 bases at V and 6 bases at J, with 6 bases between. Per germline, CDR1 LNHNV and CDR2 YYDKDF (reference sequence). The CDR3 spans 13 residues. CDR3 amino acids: CATSRDSGNIQYF. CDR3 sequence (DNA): TGTGCCACCAGCAGAGATTCGGGAAACATTCAGTACTTC.

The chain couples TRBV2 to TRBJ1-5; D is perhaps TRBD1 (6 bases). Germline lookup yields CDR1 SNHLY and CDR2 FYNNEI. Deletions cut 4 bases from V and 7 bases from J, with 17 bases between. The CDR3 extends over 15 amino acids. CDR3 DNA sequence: TGTGCCAGCAGTGTGTTGGCGCAGGGGCCCCAGCCCCAGCATTTT. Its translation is CASSVLAQGPQPQHF.

CDR3 loop: CASSEPITGFDEKLFF. The CDR3 coding sequence is TGTGCCAGCAGTGAACCTATTACAGGGTTCGATGAAAAACTGTTTTTT. The rearrangement uses TRBV2 and TRBJ1-4; D possibly corresponds to TRBD1 (6 bases). Trimming removed 2 bases at V and 6 bases at J, with 16 bases between. CDR1 and CDR2 (germline): SNHLY, FYNNEI. The CDR3 sequence is 16 residues long.